This TCR beta chain came from a study of cytotoxic CD8 clonotypes in ibrutinib-treated CLL. For the study at large: IGHV unmutated fewer than 18; relapsed/refractory more than ten; treatment-naive around 14.

Assay: immunoSEQ multiplex PCR; the TCRdb copy retains only in-frame clones and omits some. Counted here are more than 85,000 clones, 75% to 80% occurring once; the ten biggest clones make up about 26%. With cryopreserved PBMCs as the source, 2 to 2.5 micrograms of genomic DNA went to TCR beta libraries. V was pared by 3 bases and J by 3 bases, with 11 bases of the junction left unmatched. Germline CDR1 reads KGHSH; CDR2 reads LQKENI. This CDR3 region has 17 residues. Study findings and constraints: Clonality was elevated at ibrutinib response and had returned toward baseline at progression. Few clonotypes were public, and these shrank or held steady under treatment.

Concerning this clone itself: The antigen is unknown.

The chain uses TRBV18 and TRBJ1-1; 9 bases are a match to TRBD1. The clonotype originates from a human donor with chronic lymphocytic leukemia. The sample consisted of PBMCs, taken after 24 months of ibrutinib treatment. CDR3 in DNA: TGTGCCAGCTCACCGCTTGAACAGGGGGCGGGACACACTGAAGCTTTCTTT. This sequence encodes CASSPLEQGAGHTEAFF.